This T cell receptor beta chain was obtained from a study of blood T cell repertoires in COVID-19. Background on the study: COVID-19 samples collected from the United States, Italy and Spain covered acute and convalescent phases. Sample material is recorded as cDNA or gDNA derived from T cells, B-cell-depleted T cells, or PBMCs.

Original handling: By means of reference gene primer amplification, nucleated cell counts were estimated. Sequencing was performed with immunoSEQ multiplex PCR; in TCRdb, only in-frame clones are kept and a portion is missing. The V and J calls and clone size are taken from that table; D and trimming were inferred from the DNA. This table has fewer than 200,000 clones, over 65% appearing once. Per the germline V gene, CDR1 is SGHNT and CDR2 is YYREEE (reference sequence). The CDR3 extends over 15 amino acids. The V end was cut by 3 bases, the J end by 0 bases, with 12 bases between. The TCR was taken from a woman of 80 years or more with acute or convalescent COVID-19. The source material was peripheral blood. The chain recombines TRBV5-4 with TRBJ1-2; weak D call: TRBD1 (5 bases). The CDR3: CASSSGVEANYGYTF. CDR3 nucleotides: TGTGCCAGCAGCTCGGGGGTCGAGGCTAACTATGGCTACACCTTC.